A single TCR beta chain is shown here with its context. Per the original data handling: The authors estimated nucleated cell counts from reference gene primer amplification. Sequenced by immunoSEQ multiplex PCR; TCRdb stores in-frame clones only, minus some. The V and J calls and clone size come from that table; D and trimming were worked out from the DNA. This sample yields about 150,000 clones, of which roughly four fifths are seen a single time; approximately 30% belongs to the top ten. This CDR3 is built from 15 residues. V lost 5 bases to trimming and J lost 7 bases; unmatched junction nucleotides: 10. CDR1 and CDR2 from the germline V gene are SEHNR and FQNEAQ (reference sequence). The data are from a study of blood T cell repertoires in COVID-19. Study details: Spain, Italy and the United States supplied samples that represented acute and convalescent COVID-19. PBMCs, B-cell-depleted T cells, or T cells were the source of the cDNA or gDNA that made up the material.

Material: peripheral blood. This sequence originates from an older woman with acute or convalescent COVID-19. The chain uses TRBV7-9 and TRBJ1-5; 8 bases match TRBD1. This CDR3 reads CASSSGSGGGQPQHF. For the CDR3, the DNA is TGTGCCAGCAGCAGTGGGTCAGGGGGCGGCCAGCCCCAGCATTTT.